A selection of T cell receptor beta chains follows, all from one sample in a study of technical replicates of blood from a handful of donors. Assay: immunoSEQ multiplex PCR; the TCRdb copy retains only in-frame clones and omits some. This table holds 56,000 or so clones, 85% to 95% found once. Material for sequencing was PBMCs. The origin of the receptors is a human donor in good health. Some clones in this sample may be carry-over from other donors' samples. Both conserved end residues are trimmed from each CDR3. Each record gives: J gene, clone size, V gene, CDR3 protein. The size entry is marked missing in some rows and otherwise reads once, few, many or a size class.

>TRBJ2-7|NA|TRBV19
ASHGGEVYEQY
>TRBJ1-1|NA|TRBV4-2
ASSQSLAGFLDTEAF
>TRBJ2-1|NA|TRBV29-1
SVATGFNEQF
>TRBJ2-5|NA|TRBV29-1
SVDSGGAETQY
>TRBJ2-5|NA|TRBV5-1
ASSVSSGRMETQY
>TRBJ2-5|NA|TRBV27
ASSSRDRTGTQY
>TRBJ2-1|NA|TRBV7-9
ASILGQGAYNEQF
>TRBJ1-5|NA|TRBV9
ASSAGGGANQPQH
>TRBJ2-1|NA|TRBV7-3
ASSGGLANNEQF
>TRBJ1-2|NA|TRBV7-8
ASSFGQLDGYT
>TRBJ2-2|NA|TRBV7-2
ASSLDYTIRRPGELF
>TRBJ2-7|NA|TRBV7-2
ASSQAFRGSYEQY
>TRBJ2-7|NA|TRBV7-3
ASSRTGREEQY
>TRBJ1-1|few|TRBV30
AWSAQGTEAF
>TRBJ1-2|NA|TRBV5-5
ASSWTGGPGYGYT
>TRBJ2-7|once|TRBV27
ASSLRGSGYEQY
>TRBJ1-5|once|TRBV25-1
ASSANGGEDSNQPQH
>TRBJ1-3|NA|TRBV9
ASSPFPSTIY
>TRBJ2-3|NA|TRBV4-3
ASSQDSDLDTQY
>TRBJ2-7|NA|TRBV9
ASSPSSYEQY
>TRBJ2-1|NA|TRBV19
ASSISSGVSSYNEQF
>TRBJ1-6|NA|TRBV7-9
ASSLYRTQDSPLH
>TRBJ2-7|NA|TRBV18
ASSNRTSGAD
>TRBJ2-5|NA|TRBV5-1
ASSFPEVSGRARETQY
>TRBJ1-6|NA|TRBV10-3
ATQNGGSSYNSPLH
>TRBJ1-3|NA|TRBV12-5
ASGLAPPDKSSGNTIY
>TRBJ1-2|NA|TRBV4-2
ASSPGHDGYT
>TRBJ2-3|NA|TRBV4-3
ASSQSFSGGPDTQY
>TRBJ1-2|NA|TRBV5-8
ASSLAFGTGGYGYT
>TRBJ1-2|NA|TRBV4-1
ASSQALSYGYT
>TRBJ2-5|NA|TRBV5-4
ASSLKILAVQETQY
>TRBJ1-1|NA|TRBV4-2
ASSQEWRDNSEAF
>TRBJ2-7|NA|TRBV7-5
VRSLFRDRRIGWCEQY
>TRBJ1-3|few|TRBV6-5
ASSLDRANGNTIY
>TRBJ2-3|NA|TRBV5-4
ASSFPQRSGGPDTQY
>TRBJ2-1|NA|TRBV30
AWQQGSLAGTEQF
>TRBJ2-5|NA|TRBV5-1
ASSFPDRDWETQY
>TRBJ2-7|NA|TRBV10-3
AIRQNLTYEQY
>TRBJ2-7|NA|TRBV6-5
ASSSETGDSYEQY
>TRBJ2-5|once|TRBV4-1
ASSQDLAGGTQRETQY
>TRBJ1-1|NA|TRBV6-6
ASRPRDRKNTEAF
>TRBJ1-1|NA|TRBV9
ASSADIMNTEAF
>TRBJ2-1|NA|TRBV5-1
ASSPGLVNEQF
>TRBJ1-1|once|TRBV7-9
ASIQYTEAF
>TRBJ1-3|NA|TRBV5-1
ASCQGPVSGNTIY
>TRBJ2-4|NA|TRBV15
ATSTLPMGANIQY
>TRBJ2-5|NA|TRBV20-1
SASNQETQY
>TRBJ1-6|NA|TRBV4-1
ASSQDAPGQSSYNSPLH
>TRBJ1-1|NA|TRBV18
ASSPPYKNTEAF
>TRBJ1-4|NA|TRBV7-9
ASSHTEGSEKLF
>TRBJ1-5|NA|TRBV7-8
ASSLRFRQDNQPQH
>TRBJ2-7|NA|TRBV28
ASSSPLAIEQY
>TRBJ1-3|NA|TRBV7-9
ASSLVKYSVSGNTIY
>TRBJ2-4|NA|TRBV15
ATSRASGENIQY
>TRBJ1-2|NA|TRBV7-9
ASSPDLVGYGYT
>TRBJ2-2|NA|TRBV10-3
AISLAEAGELF
>TRBJ2-2|once|TRBV30
AWSARGNTGELF
>TRBJ1-2|NA|TRBV5-1
ASSSSGGPNYGYT
>TRBJ2-2|NA|TRBV5-1
ASSLSGDTGELF
>TRBJ1-5|NA|TRBV18
ASSPRADRGQPQH